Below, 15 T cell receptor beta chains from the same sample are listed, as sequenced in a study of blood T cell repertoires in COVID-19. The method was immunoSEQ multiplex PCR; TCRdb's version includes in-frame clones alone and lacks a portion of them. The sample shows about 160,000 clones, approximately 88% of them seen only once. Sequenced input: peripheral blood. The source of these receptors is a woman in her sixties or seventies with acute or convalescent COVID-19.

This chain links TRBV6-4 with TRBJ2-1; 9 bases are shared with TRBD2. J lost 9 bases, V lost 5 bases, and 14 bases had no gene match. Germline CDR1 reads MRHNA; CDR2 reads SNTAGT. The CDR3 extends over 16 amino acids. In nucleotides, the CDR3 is TGTGCCAGCAGTACCCGGGGCGCGGGGGGGCCGGCTGAGCAGTTCTTC. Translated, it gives CASSTRGAGGPAEQFF.

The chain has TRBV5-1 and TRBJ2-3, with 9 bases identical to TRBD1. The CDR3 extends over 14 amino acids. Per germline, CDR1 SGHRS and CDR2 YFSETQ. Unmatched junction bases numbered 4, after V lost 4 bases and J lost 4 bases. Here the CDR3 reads CASSRTGVADTQYF. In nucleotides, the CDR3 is TGCGCCAGCAGCCGGACAGGGGTGGCAGATACGCAGTATTTT.

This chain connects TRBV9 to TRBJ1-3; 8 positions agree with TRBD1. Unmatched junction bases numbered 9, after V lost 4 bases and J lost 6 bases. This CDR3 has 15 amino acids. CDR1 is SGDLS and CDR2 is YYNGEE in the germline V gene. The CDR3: CASSLRTGPENTIYF. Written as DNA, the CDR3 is TGTGCCAGCAGCCTTAGGACAGGGCCGGAAAACACCATATATTTT.

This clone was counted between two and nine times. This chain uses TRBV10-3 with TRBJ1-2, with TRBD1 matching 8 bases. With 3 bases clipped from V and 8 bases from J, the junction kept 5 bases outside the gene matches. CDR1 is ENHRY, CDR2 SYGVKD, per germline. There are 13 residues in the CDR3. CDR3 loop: CAISEATGEGYTF. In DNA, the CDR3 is TGTGCCATCAGTGAAGCGACAGGGGAAGGCTACACCTTC.

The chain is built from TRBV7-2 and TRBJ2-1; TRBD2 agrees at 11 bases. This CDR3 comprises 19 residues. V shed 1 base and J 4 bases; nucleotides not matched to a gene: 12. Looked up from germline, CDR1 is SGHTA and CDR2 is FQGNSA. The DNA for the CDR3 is TGTGCCAGCAGCTTAGATCGGGTTAGCGGGGGGGCTGGATACAATGAGCAGTTCTTC. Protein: CASSLDRVSGGAGYNEQFF. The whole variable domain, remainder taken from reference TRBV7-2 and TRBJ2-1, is GAGVSQSPSNKVTEKGKDVELRCDPISGHTALYWYRQSLGQGLEFLIYFQGNSAPDKSGLPSDRFSAERTGGSVSTLTIQRTQQEDSAVYLCASSLDRVSGGAGYNEQFFGPGTRLTVL.

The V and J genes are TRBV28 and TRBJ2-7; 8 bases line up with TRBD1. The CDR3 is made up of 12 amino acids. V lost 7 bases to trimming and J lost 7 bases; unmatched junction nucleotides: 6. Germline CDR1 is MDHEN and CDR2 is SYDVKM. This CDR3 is CASTVNRGEQYF. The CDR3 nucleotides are TGTGCCAGCACCGTGAACAGGGGGGAGCAGTACTTC. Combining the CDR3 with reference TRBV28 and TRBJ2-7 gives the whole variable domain DVKVTQSSRYLVKRTGEKVFLECVQDMDHENMFWYRQDPGLGLRLIYFSYDVKMKEKGDIPEGYSVSREKKERFSLILESASTNQTSMYLCASTVNRGEQYFGPGTRLTVT.

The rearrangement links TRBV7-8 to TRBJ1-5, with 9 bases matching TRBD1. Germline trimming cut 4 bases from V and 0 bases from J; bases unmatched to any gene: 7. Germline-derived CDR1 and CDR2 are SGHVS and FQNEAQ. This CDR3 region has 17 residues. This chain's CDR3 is CASSYTGTGISNQPQHF. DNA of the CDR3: TGTGCCAGCAGCTACACCGGGACAGGGATTAGCAATCAGCCCCAGCATTTT.

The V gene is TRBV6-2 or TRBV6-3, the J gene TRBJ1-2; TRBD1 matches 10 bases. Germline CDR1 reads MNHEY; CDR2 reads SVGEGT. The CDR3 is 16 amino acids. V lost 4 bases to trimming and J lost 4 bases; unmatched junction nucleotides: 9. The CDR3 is CASSSPGTGDVYGYTF. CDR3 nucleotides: TGTGCCAGCAGTTCCCCCGGGACAGGGGATGTCTATGGCTACACCTTC.

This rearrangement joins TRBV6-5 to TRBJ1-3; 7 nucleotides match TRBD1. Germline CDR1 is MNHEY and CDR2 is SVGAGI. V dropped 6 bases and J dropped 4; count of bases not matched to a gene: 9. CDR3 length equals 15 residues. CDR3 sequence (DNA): TGTGCCAGCAGGATTACGACAGGGTCAGGAAACACCATATATTTT. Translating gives CASRITTGSGNTIYF.

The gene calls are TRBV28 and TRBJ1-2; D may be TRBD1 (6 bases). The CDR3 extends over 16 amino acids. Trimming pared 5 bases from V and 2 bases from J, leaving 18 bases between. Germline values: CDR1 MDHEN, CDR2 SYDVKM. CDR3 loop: CASSTFPRDTNYGYTF. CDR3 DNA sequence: TGTGCCAGCAGTACCTTCCCTCGGGACACCAACTATGGCTACACCTTC.

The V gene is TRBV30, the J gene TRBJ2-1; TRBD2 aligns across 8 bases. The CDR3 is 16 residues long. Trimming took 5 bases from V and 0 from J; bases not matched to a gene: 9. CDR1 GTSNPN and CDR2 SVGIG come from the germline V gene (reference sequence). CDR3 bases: TGTGCCTGGCCGGGAGCGGGGGTGAGCTCCTACAATGAGCAGTTCTTC. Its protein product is CAWPGAGVSSYNEQFF.

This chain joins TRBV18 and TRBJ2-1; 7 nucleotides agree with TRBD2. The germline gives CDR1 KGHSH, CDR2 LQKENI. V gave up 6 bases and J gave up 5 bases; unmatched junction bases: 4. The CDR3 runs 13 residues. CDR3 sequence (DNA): TGTGCCAGCTCCCCGGGACTAAACAATGAGCAGTTCTTC. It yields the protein CASSPGLNNEQFF.

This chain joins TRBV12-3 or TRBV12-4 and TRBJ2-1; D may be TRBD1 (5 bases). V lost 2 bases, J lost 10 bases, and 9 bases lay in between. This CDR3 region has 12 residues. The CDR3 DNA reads TGTGCCAGCAGTTTAAGGGGTCAGGAGCAGTTCTTC. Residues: CASSLRGQEQFF.

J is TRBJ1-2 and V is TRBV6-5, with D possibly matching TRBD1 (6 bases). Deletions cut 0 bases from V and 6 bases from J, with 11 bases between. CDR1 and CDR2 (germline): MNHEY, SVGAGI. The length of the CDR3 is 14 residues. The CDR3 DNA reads TGTGCCAGCAGTTACTCACAGGGCCCCCATGGCTACACCTTC. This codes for CASSYSQGPHGYTF.

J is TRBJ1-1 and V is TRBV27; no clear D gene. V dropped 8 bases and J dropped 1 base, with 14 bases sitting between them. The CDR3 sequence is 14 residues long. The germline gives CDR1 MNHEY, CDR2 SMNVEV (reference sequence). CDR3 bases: TGTGCCAGCGCCTTGAGGCCCGGGAACACTGAAGCTTTCTTT. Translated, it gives CASALRPGNTEAFF.